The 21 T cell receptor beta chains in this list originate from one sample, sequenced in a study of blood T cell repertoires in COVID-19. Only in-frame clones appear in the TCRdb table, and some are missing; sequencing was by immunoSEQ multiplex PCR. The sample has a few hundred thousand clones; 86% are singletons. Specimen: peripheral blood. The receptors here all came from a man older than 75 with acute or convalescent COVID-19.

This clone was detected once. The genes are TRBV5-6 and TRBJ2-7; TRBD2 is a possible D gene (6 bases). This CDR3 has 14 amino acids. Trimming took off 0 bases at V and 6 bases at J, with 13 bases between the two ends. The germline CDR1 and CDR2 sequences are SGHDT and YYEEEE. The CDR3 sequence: CASSLAGGVGEQYF. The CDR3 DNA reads TGTGCCAGCAGCTTGGCCGGCGGGGTCGGCGAGCAGTACTTC.

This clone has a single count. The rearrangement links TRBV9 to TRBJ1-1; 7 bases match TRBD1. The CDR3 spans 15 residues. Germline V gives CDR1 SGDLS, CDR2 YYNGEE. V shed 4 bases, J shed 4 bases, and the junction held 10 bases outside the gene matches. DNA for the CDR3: TGTGCCAGCAGCCCGCGAGGGGGCGATGGCACTGAAGCTTTCTTT. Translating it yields CASSPRGGDGTEAFF.

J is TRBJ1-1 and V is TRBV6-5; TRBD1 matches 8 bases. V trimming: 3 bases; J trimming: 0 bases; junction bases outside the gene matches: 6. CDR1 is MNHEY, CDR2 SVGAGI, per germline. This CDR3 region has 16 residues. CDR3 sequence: CASSYARGQVNTEAFF. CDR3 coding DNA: TGTGCCAGCAGTTATGCCCGGGGACAGGTGAACACTGAAGCTTTCTTT.

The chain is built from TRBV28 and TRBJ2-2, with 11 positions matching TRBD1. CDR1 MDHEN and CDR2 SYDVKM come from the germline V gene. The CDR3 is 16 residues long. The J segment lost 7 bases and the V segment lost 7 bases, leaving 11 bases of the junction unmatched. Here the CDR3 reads CASIHIGQGAVGELFF. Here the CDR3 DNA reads TGTGCCAGCATACACATCGGACAGGGGGCGGTCGGGGAGCTGTTTTTT.

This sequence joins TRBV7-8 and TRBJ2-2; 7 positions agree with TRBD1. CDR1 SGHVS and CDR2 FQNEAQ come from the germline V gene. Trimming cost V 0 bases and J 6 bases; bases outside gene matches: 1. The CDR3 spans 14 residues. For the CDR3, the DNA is TGTGCCAGCAGCTTAGCTGGGACAGCCGGGGAGCTGTTTTTT. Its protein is CASSLAGTAGELFF.

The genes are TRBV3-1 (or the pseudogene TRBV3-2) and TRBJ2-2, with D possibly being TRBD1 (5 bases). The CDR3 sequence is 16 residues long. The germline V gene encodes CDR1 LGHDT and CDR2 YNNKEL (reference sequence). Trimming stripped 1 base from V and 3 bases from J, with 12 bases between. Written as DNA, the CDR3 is TGTGCCAGCAGCCAAGTGTCAGGGATGGACACCGGGGAGCTGTTTTTT. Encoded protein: CASSQVSGMDTGELFF.

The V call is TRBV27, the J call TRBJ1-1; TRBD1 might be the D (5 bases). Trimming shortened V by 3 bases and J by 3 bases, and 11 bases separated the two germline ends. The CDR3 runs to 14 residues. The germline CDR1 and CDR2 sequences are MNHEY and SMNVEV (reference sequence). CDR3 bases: TGTGCCAGCAGTTTCTCGGGGGGGGACACTGAAGCTTTCTTT. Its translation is CASSFSGGDTEAFF.

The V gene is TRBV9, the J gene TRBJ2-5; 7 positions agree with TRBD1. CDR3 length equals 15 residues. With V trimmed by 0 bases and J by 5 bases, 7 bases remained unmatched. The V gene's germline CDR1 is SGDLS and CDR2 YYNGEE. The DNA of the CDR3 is TGTGCCAGCAGCGTAGGACAGGGAGCCTGGGAGACCCAGTACTTC. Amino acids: CASSVGQGAWETQYF.

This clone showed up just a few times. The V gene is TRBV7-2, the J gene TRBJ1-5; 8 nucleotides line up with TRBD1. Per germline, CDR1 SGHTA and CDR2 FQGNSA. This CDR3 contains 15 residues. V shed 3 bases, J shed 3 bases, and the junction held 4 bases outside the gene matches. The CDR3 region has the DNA TGTGCCAGCAGCTTGGACAGGGCGGTCAATCAGCCCCAGCATTTT. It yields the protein CASSLDRAVNQPQHF. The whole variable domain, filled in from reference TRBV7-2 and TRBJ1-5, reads GAGVSQSPSNKVTEKGKDVELRCDPISGHTALYWYRQSLGQGLEFLIYFQGNSAPDKSGLPSDRFSAERTGGSVSTLTIQRTQQEDSAVYLCASSLDRAVNQPQHFGDGTRLSIL.

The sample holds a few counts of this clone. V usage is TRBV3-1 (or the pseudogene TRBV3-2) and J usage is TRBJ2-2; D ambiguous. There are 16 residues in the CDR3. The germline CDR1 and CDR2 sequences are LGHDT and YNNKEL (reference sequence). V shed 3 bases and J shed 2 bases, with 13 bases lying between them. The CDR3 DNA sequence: TGTGCCAGCAGCCAGAATACTGGAGCTAACACCGGGGAGCTGTTTTTT. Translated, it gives CASSQNTGANTGELFF.

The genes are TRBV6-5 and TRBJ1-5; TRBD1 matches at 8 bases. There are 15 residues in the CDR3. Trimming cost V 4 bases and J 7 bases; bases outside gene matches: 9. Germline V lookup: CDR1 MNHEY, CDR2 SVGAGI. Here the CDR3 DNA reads TGTGCCAGCAGTTCGCAGGGGGCCGTAACCCAGCCCCAGCATTTT. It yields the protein CASSSQGAVTQPQHF.

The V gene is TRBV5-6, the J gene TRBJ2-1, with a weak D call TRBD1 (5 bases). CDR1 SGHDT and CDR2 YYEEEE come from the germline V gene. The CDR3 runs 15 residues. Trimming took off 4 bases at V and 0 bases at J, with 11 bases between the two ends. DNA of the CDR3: TGTGCCAGCAGCCGCACAGGTAGCTCCTACAATGAGCAGTTCTTC. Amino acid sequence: CASSRTGSSYNEQFF.

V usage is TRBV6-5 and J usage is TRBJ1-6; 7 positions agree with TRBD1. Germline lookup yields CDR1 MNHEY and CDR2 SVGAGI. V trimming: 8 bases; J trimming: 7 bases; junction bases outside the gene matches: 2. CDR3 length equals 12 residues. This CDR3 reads CASQTGNSPLHF. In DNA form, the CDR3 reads TGTGCCAGCCAGACAGGGAATTCACCCCTCCACTTT.

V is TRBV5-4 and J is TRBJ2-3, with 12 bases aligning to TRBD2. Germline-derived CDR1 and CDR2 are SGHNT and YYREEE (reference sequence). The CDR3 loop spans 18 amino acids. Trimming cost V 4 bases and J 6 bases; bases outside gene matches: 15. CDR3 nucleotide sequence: TGTGCCAGCAGCCCAATTATGACTAGCGGGAGAGGAGTGGATACGCAGTATTTT. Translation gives CASSPIMTSGRGVDTQYF.

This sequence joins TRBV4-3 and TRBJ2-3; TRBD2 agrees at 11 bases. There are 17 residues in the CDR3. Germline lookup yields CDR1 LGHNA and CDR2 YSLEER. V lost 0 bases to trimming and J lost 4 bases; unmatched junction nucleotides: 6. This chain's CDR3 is CASSQDASGGWADTQYF. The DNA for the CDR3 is TGCGCCAGCAGCCAAGACGCTAGCGGGGGGTGGGCAGATACGCAGTATTTT.

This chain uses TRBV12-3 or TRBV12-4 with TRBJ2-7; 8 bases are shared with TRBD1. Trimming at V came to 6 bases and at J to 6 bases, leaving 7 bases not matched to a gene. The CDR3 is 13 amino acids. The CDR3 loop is CASRQGGDGEQYF. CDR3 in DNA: TGTGCCAGCAGACAGGGGGGTGATGGCGAGCAGTACTTC.

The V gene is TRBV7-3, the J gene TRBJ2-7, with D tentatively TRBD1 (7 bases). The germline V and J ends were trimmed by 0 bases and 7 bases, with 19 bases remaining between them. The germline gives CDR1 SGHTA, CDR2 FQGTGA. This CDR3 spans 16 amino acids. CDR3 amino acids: CASSLTGAGGPGEQYF. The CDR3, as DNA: TGTGCCAGCAGCTTAACGGGCGCAGGGGGGCCGGGGGAGCAGTACTTC. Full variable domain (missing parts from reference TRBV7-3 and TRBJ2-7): GAGVSQTPSNKVTEKGKYVELRCDPISGHTALYWYRQSLGQGPEFLIYFQGTGAADDSGLPNDRFFAVRPEGSVSTLKIQRTERGDSAVYLCASSLTGAGGPGEQYFGPGTRLTVT.

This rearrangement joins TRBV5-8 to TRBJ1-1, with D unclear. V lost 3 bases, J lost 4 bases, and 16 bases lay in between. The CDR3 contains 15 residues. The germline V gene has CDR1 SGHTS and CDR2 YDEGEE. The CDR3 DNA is TGTGCCAGCAGCTCCGCCAGGTCCTTGGGCACTGAAGCTTTCTTT. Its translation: CASSSARSLGTEAFF.

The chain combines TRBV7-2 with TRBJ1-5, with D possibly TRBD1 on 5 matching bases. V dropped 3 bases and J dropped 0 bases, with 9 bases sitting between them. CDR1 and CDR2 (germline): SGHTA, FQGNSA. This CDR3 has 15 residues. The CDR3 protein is CASSLGGYSNQPQHF. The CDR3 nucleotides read TGTGCCAGCAGCTTGGGGGGTTATAGCAATCAGCCCCAGCATTTT.

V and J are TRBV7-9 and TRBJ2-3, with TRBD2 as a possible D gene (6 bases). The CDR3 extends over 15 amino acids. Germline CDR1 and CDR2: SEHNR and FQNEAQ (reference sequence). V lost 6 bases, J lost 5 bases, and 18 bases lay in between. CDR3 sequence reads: CASSPVGRGVDTQYF. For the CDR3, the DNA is TGTGCCAGCAGTCCGGTGGGACGCGGGGTAGATACGCAGTATTTT.

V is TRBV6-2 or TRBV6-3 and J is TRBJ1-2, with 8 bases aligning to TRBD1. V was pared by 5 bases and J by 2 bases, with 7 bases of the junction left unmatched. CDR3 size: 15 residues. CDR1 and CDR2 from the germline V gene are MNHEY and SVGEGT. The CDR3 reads CASSLQGARNYGYTF. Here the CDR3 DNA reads TGTGCCAGCAGTCTCCAGGGGGCGAGGAACTATGGCTACACCTTC.